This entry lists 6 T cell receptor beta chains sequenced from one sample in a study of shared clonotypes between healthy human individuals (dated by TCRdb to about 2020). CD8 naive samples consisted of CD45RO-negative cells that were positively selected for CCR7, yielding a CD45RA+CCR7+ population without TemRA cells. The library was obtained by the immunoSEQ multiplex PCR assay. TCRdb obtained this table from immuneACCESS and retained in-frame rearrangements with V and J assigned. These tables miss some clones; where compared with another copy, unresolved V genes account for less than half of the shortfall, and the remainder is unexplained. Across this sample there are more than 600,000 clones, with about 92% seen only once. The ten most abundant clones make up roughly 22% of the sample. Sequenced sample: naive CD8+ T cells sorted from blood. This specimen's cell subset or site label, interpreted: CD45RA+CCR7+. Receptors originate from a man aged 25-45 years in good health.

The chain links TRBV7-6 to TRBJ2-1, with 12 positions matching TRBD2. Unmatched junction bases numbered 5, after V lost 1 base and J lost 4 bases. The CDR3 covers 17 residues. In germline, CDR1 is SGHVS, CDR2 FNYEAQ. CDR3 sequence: CASSLELAGGLYNEQFF. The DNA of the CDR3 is TGTGCCAGCAGCTTAGAGCTAGCGGGAGGGCTATACAATGAGCAGTTCTTC. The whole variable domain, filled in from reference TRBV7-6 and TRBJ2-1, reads GAGVSQSPRYKVTKRGQDVALRCDPISGHVSLYWYRQALGQGPEFLTYFNYEAQQDKSGLPNDRFSAERPEGSISTLTIQRTEQRDSAMYRCASSLELAGGLYNEQFFGPGTRLTVL.

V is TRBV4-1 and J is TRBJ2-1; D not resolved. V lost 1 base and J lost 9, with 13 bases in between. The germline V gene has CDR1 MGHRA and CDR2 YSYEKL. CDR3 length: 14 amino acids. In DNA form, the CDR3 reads TGCGCCAGCAGCCAAGTAGGTTCGATGGTTGAGCAGTTCTTC. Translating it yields CASSQVGSMVEQFF.

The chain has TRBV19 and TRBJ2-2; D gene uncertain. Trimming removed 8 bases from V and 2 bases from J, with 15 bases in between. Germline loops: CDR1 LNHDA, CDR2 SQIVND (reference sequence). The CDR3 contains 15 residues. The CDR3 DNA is TGTGCCAGTGTTACGTGTTTCGAAAACACCGGGGAGCTGTTTTTT. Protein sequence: CASVTCFENTGELFF.

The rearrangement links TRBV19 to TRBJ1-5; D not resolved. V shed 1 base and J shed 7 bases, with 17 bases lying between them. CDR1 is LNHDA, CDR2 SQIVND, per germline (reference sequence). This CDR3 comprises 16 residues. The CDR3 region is CASSIAADRRIQPQHF. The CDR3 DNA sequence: TGTGCCAGTAGTATAGCGGCAGATCGGCGCATCCAGCCCCAGCATTTT.

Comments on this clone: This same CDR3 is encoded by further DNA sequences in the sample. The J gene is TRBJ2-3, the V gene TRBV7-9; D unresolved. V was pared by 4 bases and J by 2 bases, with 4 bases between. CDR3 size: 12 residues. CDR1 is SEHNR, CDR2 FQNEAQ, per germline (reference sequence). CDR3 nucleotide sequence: TGTGCCAGCAGCTACGCCACAGATACGCAGTATTTT. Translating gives CASSYATDTQYF.

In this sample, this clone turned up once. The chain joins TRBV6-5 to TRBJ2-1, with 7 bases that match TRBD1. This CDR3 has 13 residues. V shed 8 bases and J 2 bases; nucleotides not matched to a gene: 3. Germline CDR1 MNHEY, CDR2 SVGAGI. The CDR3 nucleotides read TGTGCCAGCTCCGGGACAGCCTACAATGAGCAGTTCTTC. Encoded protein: CASSGTAYNEQFF.